A selection of T cell receptor beta chains follows, all from one sample in a study of STAT3 mutations in large granular lymphocyte leukemia. Method: immunoSEQ multiplex PCR; TCRdb's copy keeps in-frame clones and lacks some. The sample consists of some 1,800 clones, about 60% of them appearing once. Material for sequencing was peripheral blood mononuclear cells. These receptors all come from a woman in her seventies with T-cell large granular lymphocyte leukemia. Some clones in this sample may be carry-over from other donors' samples. CDR3s include the opening cysteine and the closing phenylalanine or tryptophan. The D gene is left open where the match is weak. Expanded clones get a size class; other rows say once, few or many, or leave the size out.

large	TRBV18	TRBJ1-3	-	CASSREVWNTIYF	TGTGCCAGCTCTCGGGAGGTTTGGAACACCATATATTTT
-	TRBV7-9	TRBJ2-5	-	CASSLKGEETQYF	TGTGCCAGCAGCTTAAAGGGGGAAGAGACCCAGTACTTC
-	TRBV18	TRBJ1-1	-	CASSAYEGGTEAFF	TGTGCCAGCTCAGCTTATGAGGGCGGCACTGAAGCTTTCTTT
-	TRBV29-1	TRBJ2-1	-	CSVSLTAEQFF	TGCAGCGTATCCTTAACAGCTGAGCAGTTCTTC
-	TRBV6-6	TRBJ2-7	TRBD2	CAVSGTTYEQYF	TGTGCCGTTAGCGGGACCACCTACGAGCAGTACTTC
-	TRBV30	TRBJ2-7	TRBD2	CAWKASGYYEQYF	TGTGCCTGGAAAGCTAGCGGGTACTACGAGCAGTACTTC
-	TRBV5-1	TRBJ2-7	TRBD1	CASSLQGASNEQYF	TGCGCCAGCAGCTTACAGGGGGCGAGCAACGAGCAGTACTTC
-	TRBV6-6	TRBJ2-5	-	CASSYSRTAYRETQYF	TGTGCCAGCAGTTACTCCAGGACGGCCTACCGGGAGACCCAGTACTTC
-	TRBV7-9	TRBJ1-2	-	CASSLGSGGYTF	TGTGCCAGCAGCTTGGGCTCAGGCGGCTACACCTTC
-	TRBV29-1	TRBJ1-2	TRBD1	CSANSRGRNKDYGYTF	TGCAGCGCCAACAGCAGGGGGCGTAATAAGGACTATGGCTACACCTTC
-	TRBV7-9	TRBJ2-7	-	CASSPRTGLAGSYEQYF	TGTGCCAGCAGCCCTCGTACAGGGTTGGCCGGTTCCTACGAGCAGTACTTC
-	TRBV30	TRBJ1-2	-	CAWSSRSGVNLYGYTF	TGTGCCTGGAGTAGCCGTTCAGGGGTCAATCTCTATGGCTACACCTTC
-	TRBV30	TRBJ1-2	-	CAWSGTTYGYTF	TGTGCCTGGTCCGGGACTACCTATGGCTACACCTTC
-	TRBV5-1	TRBJ1-2	TRBD1	CASSSGQGYGYTF	TGCGCCAGCAGCTCCGGACAGGGCTATGGCTACACCTTC
-	TRBV15	TRBJ1-3	-	CATSRDLEWNTIYF	TGTGCCACCAGCAGAGACCTCGAATGGAACACCATATATTTT
-	TRBV14	TRBJ2-1	TRBD2	CASSRLVGAGGQFF	TGTGCCAGCAGCCGTCTGGTAGGAGCGGGAGGACAGTTCTTC